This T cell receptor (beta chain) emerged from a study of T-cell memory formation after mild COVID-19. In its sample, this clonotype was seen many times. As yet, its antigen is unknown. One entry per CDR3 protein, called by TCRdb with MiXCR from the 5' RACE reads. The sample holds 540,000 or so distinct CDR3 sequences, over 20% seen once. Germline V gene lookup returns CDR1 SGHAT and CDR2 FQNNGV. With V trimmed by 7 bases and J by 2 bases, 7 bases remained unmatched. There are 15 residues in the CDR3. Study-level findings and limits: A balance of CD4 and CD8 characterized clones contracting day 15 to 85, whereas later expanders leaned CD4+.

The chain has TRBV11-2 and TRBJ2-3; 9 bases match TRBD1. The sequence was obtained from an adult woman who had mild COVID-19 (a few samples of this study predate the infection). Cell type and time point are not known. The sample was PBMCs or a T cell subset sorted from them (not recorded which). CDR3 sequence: CASTSGQGLTDTQYF. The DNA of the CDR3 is TGTGCCAGCACCTCGGGACAGGGCCTCACAGATACGCAGTATTTT.